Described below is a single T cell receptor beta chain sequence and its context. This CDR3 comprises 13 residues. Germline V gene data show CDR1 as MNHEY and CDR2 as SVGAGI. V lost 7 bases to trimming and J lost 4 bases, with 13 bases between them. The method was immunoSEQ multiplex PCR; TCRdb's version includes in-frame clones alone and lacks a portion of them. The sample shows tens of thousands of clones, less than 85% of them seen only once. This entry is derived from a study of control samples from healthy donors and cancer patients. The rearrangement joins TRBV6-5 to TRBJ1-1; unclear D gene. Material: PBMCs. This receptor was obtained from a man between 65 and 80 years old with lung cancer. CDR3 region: CASTVGVGTEAFF. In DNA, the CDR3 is TGTGCCAGCACAGTCGGCGTAGGCACTGAAGCTTTCTTT.